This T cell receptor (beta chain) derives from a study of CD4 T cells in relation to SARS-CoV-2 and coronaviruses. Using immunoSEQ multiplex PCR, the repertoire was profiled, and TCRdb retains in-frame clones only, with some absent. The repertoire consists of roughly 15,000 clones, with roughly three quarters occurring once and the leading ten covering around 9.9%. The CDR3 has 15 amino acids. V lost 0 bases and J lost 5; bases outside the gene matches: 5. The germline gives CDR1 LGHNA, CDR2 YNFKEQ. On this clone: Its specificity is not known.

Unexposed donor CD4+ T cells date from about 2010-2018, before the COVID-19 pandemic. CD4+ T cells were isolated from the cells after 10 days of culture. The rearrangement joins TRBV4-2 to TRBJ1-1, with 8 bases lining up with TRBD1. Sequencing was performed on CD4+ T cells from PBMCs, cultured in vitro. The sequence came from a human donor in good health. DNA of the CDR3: TGTGCCAGCAGCCAAGAACAGGGGGGGGGTACTGAAGCTTTCTTT. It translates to CASSQEQGGGTEAFF.